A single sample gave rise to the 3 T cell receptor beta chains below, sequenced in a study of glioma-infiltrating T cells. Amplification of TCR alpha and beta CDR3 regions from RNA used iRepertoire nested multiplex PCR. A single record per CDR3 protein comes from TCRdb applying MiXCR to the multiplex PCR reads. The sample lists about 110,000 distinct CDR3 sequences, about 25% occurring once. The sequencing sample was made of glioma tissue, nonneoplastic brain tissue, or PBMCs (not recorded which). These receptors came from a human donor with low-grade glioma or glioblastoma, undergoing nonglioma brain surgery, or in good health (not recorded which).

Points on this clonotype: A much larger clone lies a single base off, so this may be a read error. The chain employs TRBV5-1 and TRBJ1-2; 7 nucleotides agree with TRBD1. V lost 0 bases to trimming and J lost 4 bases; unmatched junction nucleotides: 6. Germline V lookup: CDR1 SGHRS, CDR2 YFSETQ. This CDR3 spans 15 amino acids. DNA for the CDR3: TGCGCCAGCAGCTTGGAAATCACAGGGGTCTATGGCTACACCTTC. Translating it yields CASSLEITGVYGYTF.

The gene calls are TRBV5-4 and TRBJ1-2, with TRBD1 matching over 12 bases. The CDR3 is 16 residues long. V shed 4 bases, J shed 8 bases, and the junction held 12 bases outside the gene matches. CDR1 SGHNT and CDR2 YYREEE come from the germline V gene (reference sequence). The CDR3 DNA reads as TGTGCCAGCAGCGCCCCTGTAGGGGGACAGGGGGCGGGCTACACCTTC. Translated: CASSAPVGGQGAGYTF. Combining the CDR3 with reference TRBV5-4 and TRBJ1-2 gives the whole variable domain ETGVTQSPTHLIKTRGQQVTLRCSSQSGHNTVSWYQQALGQGPQFIFQYYREEENGRGNFPPRFSGLQFPNYSSELNVNALELDDSALYLCASSAPVGGQGAGYTFGSGTRLTVV.

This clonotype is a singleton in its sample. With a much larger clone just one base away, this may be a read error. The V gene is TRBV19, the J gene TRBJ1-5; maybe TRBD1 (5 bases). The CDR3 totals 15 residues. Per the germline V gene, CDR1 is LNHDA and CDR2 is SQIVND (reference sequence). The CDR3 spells CASCIAGTRNQPQHF. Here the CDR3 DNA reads TGTGCCAGTTGTATCGCCGGGACGAGGAATCAGCCCCAGCATTTT.